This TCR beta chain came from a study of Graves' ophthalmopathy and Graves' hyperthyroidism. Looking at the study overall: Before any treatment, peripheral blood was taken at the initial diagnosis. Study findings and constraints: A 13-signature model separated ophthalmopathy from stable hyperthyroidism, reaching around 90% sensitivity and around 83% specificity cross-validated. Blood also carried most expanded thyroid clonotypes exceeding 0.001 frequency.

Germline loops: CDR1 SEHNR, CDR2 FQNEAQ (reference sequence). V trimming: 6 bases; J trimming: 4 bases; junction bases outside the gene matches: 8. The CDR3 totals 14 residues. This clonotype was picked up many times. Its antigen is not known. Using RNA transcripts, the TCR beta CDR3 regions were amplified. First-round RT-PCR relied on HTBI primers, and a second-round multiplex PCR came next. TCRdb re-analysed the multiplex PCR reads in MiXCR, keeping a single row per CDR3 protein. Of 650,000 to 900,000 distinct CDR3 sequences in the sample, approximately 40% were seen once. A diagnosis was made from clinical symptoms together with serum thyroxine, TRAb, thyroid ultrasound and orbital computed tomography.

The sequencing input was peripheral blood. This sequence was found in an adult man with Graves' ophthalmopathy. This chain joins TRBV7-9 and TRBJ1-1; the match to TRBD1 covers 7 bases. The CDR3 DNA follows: TGTGCCAGCAGTCGACAGGGCCGCGGCACTGAAGCTTTCTTT. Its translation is CASSRQGRGTEAFF.